The clone carrying this TCR beta chain appeared a few times. The antigen remains undetermined. The data were obtained in a study of T cell repertoires in cytomegalovirus infection. TCRdb called the reads again in MiXCR, with one record for every CDR3 protein. The data contain some 920,000 distinct CDR3 sequences, roughly 30% of them singletons. The source of this sequence is a human donor in good health (CMV status not recorded). Some clones in this sample may be carry-over from other donors' samples. The sequencing here drew on cultured CD8+ T cells from PBMCs, taken from culture after CMV antigen stimulation.

CDR3 in amino acids: CASSDWTDTEAFF. The CDR3, as DNA: TGTGCCAGCAGTGACTGGACGGATACTGAAGCTTTCTTT. V gene TRBV25-1 combines with J gene TRBJ1-1, with D unclear. Germline V CDR1 and CDR2: MGHDK, SYGVNS. The CDR3 consists of 13 residues. Trimming removed 3 bases from V and 5 bases from J, with 10 bases in between. The whole variable domain, remainder taken from reference TRBV25-1 and TRBJ1-1, is EADIYQTPRYLVIGTGKKITLECSQTMGHDKMYWYQQDPGMELHLIHYSYGVNSTEKGDLSSESTVSRIRTEHFPLTLESARPSHTSQYLCASSDWTDTEAFFGQGTRLTVV.